This entry features one T cell receptor beta chain sequence. Its antigen is unknown. The V segment lost 1 base and the J segment 5 bases; nucleotides outside the gene matches: 6. Germline V gene lookup returns CDR1 SQVTM and CDR2 ANQGSEA. The CDR3 extends over 14 amino acids. In the PCR, 60 Vbeta and 13 Jbeta primers were used. The repertoire was sequenced with immunoSEQ multiplex PCR; TCRdb's copy has only in-frame clones and lacks some. There are around 120,000 clones in the sample; around 62% occur only once, and around 4% lies in the top ten. This sample was included in a study of cytomegalovirus exposure and HLA in healthy donors. General observations from the study: There were some V segments, including TRBV6-2 and TRBV6-3, excluded as indistinguishable.

The TCR originated in a man aged 30-40 years in good health and CMV-seropositive. The sample was PBMCs. The J gene is TRBJ1-1, the V gene TRBV29-1; TRBD1 matches 8 bases. The CDR3 nucleotides are TGCAGCGTTGAAGGGGGGCAGGGGGCAACTGAAGCTTTCTTT. Protein product: CSVEGGQGATEAFF. Full variable domain (missing parts from reference TRBV29-1 and TRBJ1-1): SAVISQKPSRDICQRGTSLTIQCQVDSQVTMMFWYRQQPGQSLTLIATANQGSEATYESGFVIDKFPISRPNLTFSTLTVSNMSPEDSSIYLCSVEGGQGATEAFFGQGTRLTVV.